The 5 T cell receptor beta chains below all came from one sample that was sequenced in a study of blood T cells in healthy people across ages (dated by TCRdb to 2015 to 2017). The method was 5' RACE. The instrument was an Illumina HiSeq 2500. The second PCR ran for about 7 to 11 cycles and used a J-beta primer mix along with a sample-barcoded 5' primer. Starting from the raw public reads, TCRdb applied fastp trimming at Q25, assembled clones with MiXCR and retained in-frame beta chains. Under each unique CDR3 protein, matching rows form one entry showing the most common genes and DNA. In all, the sample holds 540,000 or so distinct CDR3 sequences, and 40% to 55% of those were seen once. The ten largest clones capture roughly 24% of the sample. Sequenced sample: blood. The source of these receptors is a man at least 80 years old in good health.

This clonotype appeared once. This sequence joins TRBV4-1 and TRBJ1-2; TRBD1 matches at 7 bases. J lost 10 bases, V lost 0 bases, and 17 bases had no gene match. CDR1 and CDR2 (germline): MGHRA, YSYEKL. The CDR3 has 17 amino acids. CDR3 in amino acids: CASSQEGLTGTEIYYTF. The CDR3 DNA sequence: TGCGCCAGCAGCCAAGAGGGATTAACCGGGACAGAGATTTACTACACCTTC.

The chain uses TRBV24-1 and TRBJ2-7, with D perhaps TRBD1 or TRBD2 (5 bases each). Trimming pared 6 bases from V and 1 base from J, leaving 15 bases between. CDR1 KGHDR and CDR2 SFDVKD come from the germline V gene. The CDR3 is 15 residues long. The CDR3 bases are TGTGCCACCAGTCGAGGGCCTGACAGATCCTACGAGCAGTACTTC. Translated: CATSRGPDRSYEQYF.

The chain has TRBV30 and TRBJ2-3; unclear D gene. The CDR3 covers 13 residues. The V end lost 0 bases, the J end lost 9 bases, and 13 bases lay between the germline ends. CDR1 is GTSNPN, CDR2 SVGIG, per germline (reference sequence). The CDR3 bases are TGTGCCTGGAGTGTAACGTCTAGATCCACGCAGTATTTT. Translated: CAWSVTSRSTQYF.

V gene TRBV9 combines with J gene TRBJ2-1; a possible D gene is TRBD2 (5 bases). The CDR3 sequence is 16 residues long. V was cut by 3 bases and J by 0 bases, with 13 bases left in between. The germline CDR1 and CDR2 sequences are SGDLS and YYNGEE. CDR3 protein: CASSASGAGSYNEQFF. The DNA for the CDR3 is TGTGCCAGCAGCGCAAGCGGAGCTGGCTCCTACAATGAGCAGTTCTTC.

This sequence joins TRBV5-1 and TRBJ2-1, with 9 nucleotides matching TRBD2. Trimming removed 0 bases from V and 1 base from J; junction bases left unmatched: 11. Germline V gives CDR1 SGHRS, CDR2 YFSETQ. The CDR3 totals 19 residues. Here the CDR3 reads CASSLVLAGSTGSYNEQFF. CDR3 nucleotides: TGCGCCAGCAGCTTGGTTCTAGCGGGGTCGACTGGATCCTACAATGAGCAGTTCTTC.